The rows below give T cell receptor beta chains drawn from one sample of a study of cytomegalovirus exposure and HLA in healthy donors. TCRdb's copy holds only in-frame clones and misses some; the assay was immunoSEQ multiplex PCR. The data show approximately 120,000 clones, 77% seen once. Sequences were obtained from PBMCs. The receptor source for this set is a woman in her thirties or forties in good health and CMV-seropositive. CDR3s leave out the opening cysteine and the closing phenylalanine or tryptophan. Expanded clones are given a class, and other clones once, few, many or no size at all.

V gene,clone size,J gene,CDR3 protein
TRBV7-9,.,TRBJ2-7,ASSLGPRGRNEQY
TRBV30,once,TRBJ2-1,AWRYRGNEQF
TRBV9,.,TRBJ1-4,ASSVGRSATNEKLF
TRBV5-1,few,TRBJ2-5,ASSLGASGRQETQY
TRBV27,.,TRBJ2-1,ASSATSGGYEQF
TRBV7-7,.,TRBJ2-1,ATSRTTYNEQF
TRBV30,.,TRBJ2-5,AWVWGRGKGTQY
TRBV2,.,TRBJ2-5,ASSRYGLAGSQETQY
TRBV6-6,.,TRBJ1-1,ATGGHTEAF
TRBV5-1,.,TRBJ1-3,ASSFRQGAKGNTIY
TRBV5-1,.,TRBJ1-1,ASGIPGGTEAF
TRBV2,.,TRBJ2-3,ASSVGTGTDTQY
TRBV2,.,TRBJ2-2,ASSDRQGAKELF
TRBV5-5,.,TRBJ2-5,ASSPGRVSQETQY
TRBV9,.,TRBJ2-3,ASSPRTSGSSPDTQY
TRBV18,.,TRBJ2-7,ASSPPSDRGRYEQY
TRBV28,.,TRBJ1-4,ASRGGAREKLF
TRBV29-1,.,TRBJ2-5,SVEFDREEQETQY
TRBV4-1,.,TRBJ2-1,ASSQARLAGAYNEQF
TRBV28,.,TRBJ2-4,ASKEAGGLQNIQY
TRBV6-1,.,TRBJ1-1,AVGGSNTEAF
TRBV7-9,.,TRBJ2-3,ASSSEREWGGTQY
TRBV5-4,few,TRBJ1-2,ASSLEQGHGYT
TRBV28,.,TRBJ1-4,ASRIPGAVEKLF
TRBV6-6,.,TRBJ1-5,ASSRSQGGQPQH
TRBV2,.,TRBJ2-6,ASSLGSGANVLT
TRBV5-1,.,TRBJ2-5,ASSWGTLDRETQY
TRBV7-3,.,TRBJ1-1,ASSQGGRTEAF